These 3 T cell receptor beta chains were all obtained from the same sample, sequenced in a study of tissue T cells after allogeneic stem cell transplantation. Profiling relied on immunoSEQ multiplex PCR, and the TCRdb table lists in-frame clones only, not all of them. The repertoire includes around 2,300 clones, more than 45% of them detected once, and more than 35% sits in the top ten. Specified time point: mouse harvest day 14 after allogeneic transplant. The graft held 10^6 splenic CD5+ T cells and 10^7 T-cell-depleted bone marrow cells. Specimen: lymph node tissue. All receptors come from a female BALB/c mouse given C57BL/6 T cells with graft-versus-host disease after an allogeneic hematopoietic cell transplant.

This clone was seen more than once but under ten times. Gene names and germline refer to mouse. The CDR3 goes on 1 residue after the read ends, and that part is filled in from the germline J gene. This chain uses TRBV13-1 with TRBJ1-2, with D hard to call. V was clipped by 3 bases and J by 0 bases, with 6 bases between them. Looked up from germline, CDR1 is NSHNY and CDR2 is SYGAGN. The CDR3 has 13 amino acids. The CDR3: CASSVFANSDYTF. The CDR3 DNA, read in part, is TGTGCCAGCAGTGTGTTCGCAAACTCCGACTACACC.

Comment on this clone: These gene names are mouse names. Read coverage stops 1 residue before the CDR3 terminus; the germline J gene supplies the remainder. V is TRBV16 and J is TRBJ1-1, with a tentative D call TRBD1 (5 bases). Looked up from germline, CDR1 is SGHSA and CDR2 is FRNQAP. Trimming pared 0 bases from V and 4 bases from J, leaving 12 bases between. This CDR3 comprises 15 residues. The sequenced part of the CDR3 DNA is TGTGCAAGCAGCTTAGAGGTGGGGGGTGGCACAGAAGTCTTC. Its protein is CASSLEVGGGTEVF. The entire CDR3 sequence reads CASSLEVGGGTEVFF.

By share, this clone ranks as medium-sized (0.01 to 0.1%). These gene names are mouse names. The read ends 1 residue before the CDR3 terminus; that terminus is restored from the germline J gene. The V call is TRBV16, the J call TRBJ2-5, with unresolved D. V was cut by 1 base and J by 3 bases, with 5 bases left in between. CDR1 is SGHSA, CDR2 FRNQAP, per germline. CDR3 length: 13 amino acids. The chain's CDR3 is CASSLVGQDTQYF. CDR3 DNA (partial): TGTGCAAGCAGCTTAGTTGGGCAAGACACCCAGTAC.